The 20 T cell receptor beta chains below come from one sample, sequenced in a study of cytomegalovirus exposure and HLA in healthy donors. The PCR ran on 60 Vbeta and 13 Jbeta primers. Libraries were prepared by immunoSEQ multiplex PCR; TCRdb keeps only in-frame clonotypes and omits some of them. Of 97,000 or so clones in the sample, 81% were seen once. Sequenced sample: PBMCs. The receptor set was obtained from a man in his forties in good health and CMV-seronegative.

The J gene is TRBJ2-1, the V gene TRBV6-1, with a weak D call TRBD2 (5 bases). V dropped 5 bases and J dropped 0 bases, with 11 bases sitting between them. Germline CDR1 is MNHNS and CDR2 is SASEGT. CDR3 length: 15 amino acids. The CDR3, as DNA: TGTGCCAGCAGTACGGGAAGCAGCTCCTACAATGAGCAGTTCTTC. It specifies CASSTGSSSYNEQFF.

With respect to this clone: One end of the junction does not line up with germline, which may come from a read error. CDR3 in DNA: TGTGCCAGCTCCAGGGACAACTCTGAAAACACCATATATTTT. Protein sequence: CASSRDNSENTIYF. The gene calls are TRBV6-5 and TRBJ1-3; possibly TRBD1 for D (6 bases). This CDR3 has 14 residues. Germline CDR1 MNHEY, CDR2 SVGAGI.

The rearrangement joins TRBV19 to TRBJ2-3, with D unresolved. The CDR3 is 18 amino acids. Germline V gene data show CDR1 as LNHDA and CDR2 as SQIVND (reference sequence). Trimming removed 3 bases from V and 1 base from J, with 20 bases in between. The CDR3 is CASSILSHTETGTDTQYF. The CDR3 nucleotides are TGTGCCAGTAGTATTTTGTCCCACACAGAAACTGGCACAGATACGCAGTATTTT.

The chain combines TRBV28 with TRBJ2-7; possibly TRBD1 for D (6 bases). The germline CDR1 and CDR2 sequences are MDHEN and SYDVKM. The CDR3 is 13 amino acids. V was shortened by 6 bases and J by 3 bases, with 12 bases between the two germline ends. CDR3 bases: TGTGCCAGCAGACCCGGGACACTCTACGAGCAGTACTTC. Amino acid sequence: CASRPGTLYEQYF. The whole variable domain, filled in from reference TRBV28 and TRBJ2-7, reads DVKVTQSSRYLVKRTGEKVFLECVQDMDHENMFWYRQDPGLGLRLIYFSYDVKMKEKGDIPEGYSVSREKKERFSLILESASTNQTSMYLCASRPGTLYEQYFGPGTRLTVT.

This clone was seen a handful of times. V gene TRBV18 combines with J gene TRBJ1-4, with D perhaps TRBD1 (6 bases). Per germline, CDR1 KGHSH and CDR2 LQKENI. The ends were cut back, 2 bases at V and 3 bases at J, with 7 bases in the middle. The CDR3 runs 14 residues. The CDR3 DNA reads as TGTGCCAGCTCACCATACAGGGCTAATGAAAAACTGTTTTTT. Translated, it gives CASSPYRANEKLFF.

The J gene is TRBJ2-3, the V gene TRBV30; 9 bases align to TRBD2. Germline CDR1 is GTSNPN and CDR2 is SVGIG (reference sequence). Trimming removed 0 bases from V and 0 bases from J; junction bases left unmatched: 1. CDR3 length equals 15 residues. The CDR3 sequence is CAWSVLAGSTDTQYF. In DNA form, the CDR3 reads TGTGCCTGGAGTGTGCTAGCGGGGAGCACAGATACGCAGTATTTT.

The chain has TRBV7-2 and TRBJ2-6; the D gene is possibly TRBD2 (7 bases). Germline V lookup: CDR1 SGHTA, CDR2 FQGNSA. Trimming pared 7 bases from V and 0 bases from J, leaving 13 bases between. CDR3 length equals 16 residues. CDR3 sequence reads: CASTRGASSGANVLTF. For the CDR3, the DNA is TGTGCCAGCACTCGGGGGGCGAGCTCTGGGGCCAACGTCCTGACTTTC.

This clone appeared once. The rearrangement joins TRBV7-3 to TRBJ2-5, with 8 nucleotides matching TRBD2. V lost 0 bases, J lost 0 bases, and 3 bases stayed unmatched. The CDR3 consists of 16 residues. Germline V gene data show CDR1 as SGHTA and CDR2 as FQGTGA. This CDR3 reads CASSLTGGGYQETQYF. The CDR3 coding sequence is TGTGCCAGCAGCTTAACGGGCGGGGGGTACCAAGAGACCCAGTACTTC.

The DNA of the CDR3 is TGTGCCAGCAGCGGGGCGCGGGGGGGCACAGATACGCAGTATTTT. Translating it yields CASSGARGGTDTQYF. V is TRBV6-1 and J is TRBJ2-3; 8 nucleotides match TRBD2. The CDR3 loop spans 15 amino acids. Germline trimming cut 6 bases from V and 1 base from J; bases unmatched to any gene: 6. Germline V gives CDR1 MNHNS, CDR2 SASEGT.

The chain carries TRBV7-9 and TRBJ2-2; 8 positions agree with TRBD1. The CDR3 spans 16 residues. The junction had 14 bases not matched to a gene; V was cut back by 7 bases and J by 7 bases. Germline V gene lookup returns CDR1 SEHNR and CDR2 FQNEAQ (reference sequence). DNA of the CDR3: TGTGCCAGCACCTCGCAGACGGACAGGGATGACGGGGAGCTGTTTTTT. Protein: CASTSQTDRDDGELFF. The full variable domain, its missing parts supplied by reference TRBV7-9 and TRBJ2-2, is DTGVSQNPRHKITKRGQNVTFRCDPISEHNRLYWYRQTLGQGPEFLTYFQNEAQLEKSRLLSDRFSAERPKGSFSTLEIQRTEQGDSAMYLCASTSQTDRDDGELFFGEGSRLTVL.

The chain combines TRBV7-8 with TRBJ2-3, with 11 nucleotides matching TRBD2. Germline loops: CDR1 SGHVS, CDR2 FQNEAQ. This CDR3 contains 15 residues. V shed 2 bases and J 6 bases; nucleotides not matched to a gene: 4. For the CDR3, the DNA is TGTGCCAGCAGCTTACTAGCGGGGGGTGGGGATACGCAGTATTTT. It specifies CASSLLAGGGDTQYF. Full variable domain (rest looked up from reference TRBV7-8 and TRBJ2-3): GAGVSQSPRYKVAKRGQDVALRCDPISGHVSLFWYQQALGQGPEFLTYFQNEAQLDKSGLPSDRFFAERPEGSVSTLKIQRTQQEDSAVYLCASSLLAGGGDTQYFGPGTRLTVL.

The V call is TRBV5-1, the J call TRBJ2-1; 13 bases align to TRBD2. The CDR3 contains 15 residues. J lost 5 bases, V lost 4 bases, and 3 bases had no gene match. Looked up from germline, CDR1 is SGHRS and CDR2 is YFSETQ. The DNA for the CDR3 is TGCGCCAGCAGCCCTGGACTAGCGGGGGACAATGAGCAGTTCTTC. This encodes CASSPGLAGDNEQFF.

The V and J genes are TRBV5-6 and TRBJ2-1; 9 positions agree with TRBD1. V was clipped by 4 bases and J by 7 bases; unmatched bases: 12. The CDR3 has 16 residues. The germline V gene encodes CDR1 SGHDT and CDR2 YYEEEE. CDR3 nucleotide sequence: TGTGCCAGCAGCGCTTGGGGACAGGGCTTGAGGAATGAGCAGTTCTTC. Translated: CASSAWGQGLRNEQFF.

The V gene is TRBV7-8, the J gene TRBJ1-4; D is ambiguous. The CDR3 spans 13 residues. The V end lost 3 bases, the J end lost 7 bases, and 9 bases lay between the germline ends. Germline values: CDR1 SGHVS, CDR2 FQNEAQ. The CDR3 nucleotides read TGTGCCAGCAGCTTCGATAGGAGTGAAAAACTGTTTTTT. It translates to CASSFDRSEKLFF.

This clone was seen only a few times. The chain has TRBV7-6 and TRBJ2-2; D gene uncertain. The CDR3 totals 13 residues. Germline V gene lookup returns CDR1 SGHVS and CDR2 FNYEAQ. V was pared by 5 bases and J by 4 bases, with 8 bases between. The CDR3 DNA sequence: TGTGCCAGCAGCGACTTGGGCACCGGGGAGCTGTTTTTT. Encoded protein: CASSDLGTGELFF.

This chain uses TRBV11-2 with TRBJ1-1, with 7 nucleotides matching TRBD1. The CDR3 spans 19 residues. V trimming: 0 bases; J trimming: 3 bases; junction bases outside the gene matches: 16. Germline lookup yields CDR1 SGHAT and CDR2 FQNNGV. This CDR3 is CASSLDLSTGLPLDTEAFF. The DNA of the CDR3 is TGTGCCAGCAGCTTAGATCTCTCGACAGGGTTACCCCTCGACACTGAAGCTTTCTTT.

The chain joins TRBV27 to TRBJ2-5; a possible D gene is TRBD1 (6 bases). CDR1 and CDR2 from the germline V gene are MNHEY and SMNVEV (reference sequence). Trimming stripped 6 bases from V and 2 bases from J, with 13 bases between. The CDR3 is 14 residues long. The CDR3 spells CASRRRGQQETQYF. DNA of the CDR3: TGTGCCAGCAGACGAAGAGGACAGCAAGAGACCCAGTACTTC.

The rearrangement uses TRBV19 and TRBJ2-2; D ambiguous. This CDR3 is built from 14 residues. Trimming left V 1 base short and J 1 base short, with 4 bases between. Germline CDR1 and CDR2: LNHDA and SQIVND (reference sequence). The CDR3 loop reads CASSIALNTGELFF. In DNA, the CDR3 is TGTGCCAGTAGTATAGCCCTGAACACCGGGGAGCTGTTTTTT.

A few counts support this clone. The V gene is TRBV5-4, the J gene TRBJ1-2; 7 bases are shared with TRBD1. The V and J ends lost 6 bases and 4 bases, in that order; junction bases with no gene match: 9. This CDR3 contains 14 residues. Germline loops: CDR1 SGHNT, CDR2 YYREEE (reference sequence). The CDR3 loop reads CASNPGTASYGYTF. DNA of the CDR3: TGTGCCAGCAACCCTGGGACAGCGAGCTATGGCTACACCTTC.

This clone has just one count. The chain joins TRBV10-3 to TRBJ2-3; 9 positions agree with TRBD1. This CDR3 comprises 15 residues. The V segment lost 6 bases and the J segment 1 base; nucleotides outside the gene matches: 5. Germline V lookup: CDR1 ENHRY, CDR2 SYGVKD. The CDR3 DNA reads as TGTGCCATCAGCCCGGGACAGGGACGCACAGATACGCAGTATTTT. Residues: CAISPGQGRTDTQYF.